The 19 T cell receptor beta chains listed next were all sequenced from one sample in a study of blood T cells in healthy people across ages. The second PCR ran about 6 to 11 cycles with a sample-barcoded 5' primer and J-beta primers. TCRdb processed the 5' RACE reads anew with MiXCR; each CDR3 protein has one entry. This sample has 1.5 million to 2 million distinct CDR3 sequences, with about 30% found just once. The material sequenced was blood. The source is a woman in her 30s in good health.

This clonotype showed up just a few times. The chain combines TRBV29-1 with TRBJ2-4; D is tentatively TRBD1 or TRBD2 (5 bases each). The J call may not be correct, given that the DNA end is closer to TRBJ2-7. In germline, CDR1 is SQVTM, CDR2 ANQGSEA. The CDR3 sequence is 13 residues long. The CDR3 reads CSVEGRGDYEQYF. The DNA of the CDR3 is TGCAGCGTTGAAGGTAGGGGAGACTACGAGCAGTACTTC.

This clonotype was found a few times. The rearrangement joins TRBV20-1 to TRBJ2-1; 9 nucleotides line up with TRBD2. Germline CDR1 is DFQATT and CDR2 is SNEGSKA (reference sequence). V was clipped by 1 base and J by 6 bases; unmatched bases: 7. The CDR3 totals 15 residues. The DNA of the CDR3 is TGCAGTGCTAGAGTAACTAGCGGGCCTCGCAATGAGCAGTTCTTC. Its translation: CSARVTSGPRNEQFF.

This clonotype was seen more than once but under ten times. V and J are TRBV7-9 and TRBJ1-1; D gene ambiguous. This CDR3 spans 15 amino acids. Trimming removed 0 bases from V and 1 base from J, with 9 bases in between. Germline lookup yields CDR1 SEHNR and CDR2 FQNEAQ (reference sequence). As DNA, the CDR3 is TGTGCCAGCAGCTTAGCGGCAGGCCCGAACACTGAAGCTTTCTTT. Its protein product is CASSLAAGPNTEAFF.

This chain links TRBV5-5 with TRBJ2-1; either TRBD1 or TRBD2 may fit D (5 bases each). This CDR3 is 16 amino acids long. Germline lookup yields CDR1 SGHKS and CDR2 YYEKEE (reference sequence). The V end was cut by 0 bases, the J end by 13 bases, with 23 bases between. The CDR3 DNA sequence: TGTGCCAGCAGCTTGGCCGGGTGGGGACCCAAAGAGACCCAGTTCTTC. It translates to CASSLAGWGPKETQFF.

This clonotype was observed a handful of times. The gene calls are TRBV7-9 and TRBJ2-1, with 12 bases identical to TRBD2. Germline CDR1 and CDR2: SEHNR and FQNEAQ (reference sequence). CDR3 length: 15 residues. V was pared by 5 bases and J by 8 bases, with 7 bases of the junction left unmatched. The CDR3 is CASSHGLAGRDEQFF. The CDR3 DNA sequence: TGTGCCAGCAGCCACGGACTAGCGGGAAGGGATGAGCAGTTCTTC.

The chain is built from TRBV12-5 and TRBJ2-1, with D unresolved. The germline V gene has CDR1 LGHNT and CDR2 FRNRAP. The CDR3 has 12 residues. With 7 bases removed from V and 6 bases from J, the gap between germline ends came to 10 bases. CDR3 sequence: CASALDGNEQFF. CDR3 DNA sequence: TGTGCTAGTGCCTTGGATGGCAATGAGCAGTTCTTC.

The chain has TRBV10-3 and TRBJ2-7; possible D gene TRBD2, 5 bases. The germline V and J ends were trimmed by 8 bases and 2 bases, with 13 bases remaining between them. The germline V gene encodes CDR1 ENHRY and CDR2 SYGVKD. The CDR3 totals 13 residues. The CDR3 sequence: CAIGDTGTYEQYF. The CDR3 nucleotides read TGTGCCATCGGAGATACGGGGACCTACGAGCAGTACTTC.

The chain uses TRBV9 and TRBJ1-4; D unclear. This CDR3 comprises 14 residues. From germline, CDR1 is SGDLS and CDR2 YYNGEE. The V gene lost 0 bases and the J gene lost 8 bases, with 11 bases spanning the gap. This CDR3 is CASSVAGSREKLFF. The CDR3 nucleotides are TGTGCCAGCAGCGTAGCCGGGTCACGGGAAAAACTGTTTTTT.

With regard to this clonotype: Mismatch with germline at one junction end may stem from a read error. This sequence joins TRBV18 and TRBJ2-5, with D uncertain. The CDR3 contains 15 residues. The germline CDR1 and CDR2 sequences are KGHSH and LQKENI. The CDR3 bases are TGTGCCAGCTCACCACCCGATAAGTCTGGAGAGGCCCAGTACTTC. Encoded protein: CASSPPDKSGEAQYF.

There are many counts of this clonotype. V gene TRBV11-2 combines with J gene TRBJ2-7; 7 bases line up with TRBD2. With V trimmed by 0 bases and J by 0 bases, 2 bases remained unmatched. The CDR3 loop spans 15 amino acids. The V gene's germline CDR1 is SGHAT and CDR2 FQNNGV. CDR3 residues: CASSLELADSYEQYF. CDR3 nucleotide sequence: TGTGCCAGCAGCTTAGAGCTAGCGGACTCCTACGAGCAGTACTTC.

For this clonotype: This may be a read error, as it is one base from a much larger clone. This chain links TRBV10-2 with TRBJ2-5; 10 bases agree with TRBD2. This CDR3 has 17 amino acids. V dropped 6 bases and J dropped 5; count of bases not matched to a gene: 15. From germline, CDR1 is WSHSY and CDR2 SAAADI. The CDR3 nucleotides read TGCGCCAGCAGCGGAGGGGCTAGCGGGGGCCAAGGGGAGACCCAGTACTTC. Amino acids: CASSGGASGGQGETQYF.

V usage is TRBV3-1 and J usage is TRBJ1-2; the D is unclear. V was pared by 1 base and J by 4 bases, with 10 bases between. Looked up from germline, CDR1 is LGHDT and CDR2 is YNNKEL (reference sequence). The CDR3 consists of 14 residues. The chain's CDR3 is CASSQGRWGYGYTF. Here the CDR3 DNA reads TGTGCCAGCAGCCAAGGACGCTGGGGCTATGGCTACACCTTC. Full variable domain (rest looked up from reference TRBV3-1 and TRBJ1-2): DTAVSQTPKYLVTQMGNDKSIKCEQNLGHDTMYWYKQDSKKFLKIMFSYNNKELIINETVPNRFSPKSPDKAHLNLHINSLELGDSAVYFCASSQGRWGYGYTFGSGTRLTVV.

The chain uses TRBV5-1 and TRBJ1-1; 7 bases line up with TRBD1. This CDR3 is built from 15 residues. Germline V gene data show CDR1 as SGHRS and CDR2 as YFSETQ. J gave up 1 base and V 0 bases, and 3 bases lay outside the gene matches. In nucleotides, the CDR3 is TGCGCCAGCAGCTTGGAAGGGGGCTGGAACACTGAAGCTTTCTTT. Amino acids: CASSLEGGWNTEAFF.

Turning to this clonotype: Without the conserved terminal phenylalanine or tryptophan, this CDR3 likely stems from a read error. The rearrangement links TRBV29-1 to TRBJ2-1, with a weak D call TRBD2 (5 bases). V lost 1 base to trimming and J lost 0 bases, with 10 bases between them. Germline CDR1 and CDR2: SQVTM and ANQGSEA. This CDR3 region has 15 residues. CDR3 in DNA: TGCAGCGTTGAAGTGGGTAGCGACTCCTACAATGAGCAGTTCCTC. The encoded protein is CSVEVGSDSYNEQFL.

This clonotype was observed once. It may be a read error: a sequence one base away is much more abundant. This sequence joins TRBV20-1 and TRBJ2-3; no firm D call. From germline, CDR1 is DFQATT and CDR2 SNEGSKA (reference sequence). This CDR3 region has 13 residues. The CDR3 loop reads CGARYRSTDTQYF. The CDR3 nucleotides read TGCGGTGCTAGATATCGGAGCACAGATACGCAGTATTTT.

The chain carries TRBV27 and TRBJ1-2, with 8 nucleotides matching TRBD1. The germline V gene has CDR1 MNHEY and CDR2 SMNVEV (reference sequence). V shed 6 bases and J 3 bases; nucleotides not matched to a gene: 12. This CDR3 contains 16 residues. The CDR3 DNA reads TGTGCCAGCAGCCCTAACACAGGGGGGACAGACTATGGCTACACCTTC. This sequence encodes CASSPNTGGTDYGYTF.

This clonotype appeared many times. The chain links TRBV15 to TRBJ2-4, with 9 bases matching TRBD1. The CDR3 runs to 18 residues. The germline V gene has CDR1 LNHNV and CDR2 YYDKDF (reference sequence). V lost 2 bases, J lost 5 bases, and 13 bases stayed unmatched. DNA of the CDR3: TGTGCCACCAGCAGAACTATAGGGGACAGGGCGATGGAAAACATTCAGTACTTC. Translating it yields CATSRTIGDRAMENIQYF.

In this sample, this clonotype turned up many times. The rearrangement uses TRBV7-9 and TRBJ2-7, with TRBD2 as a possible D gene (5 bases). The V end was cut by 5 bases, the J end by 11 bases, with 16 bases between. The length of the CDR3 is 12 residues. Germline CDR1 SEHNR, CDR2 FQNEAQ (reference sequence). The CDR3 reads CASSPLGAEKYF. The CDR3 region has the DNA TGTGCCAGCAGCCCGCTCGGAGCGGAGAAGTACTTC.

This clonotype was seen a handful of times. This chain uses TRBV21-1 with TRBJ2-3; no check of the table's D call, TRBD1, against the DNA was made. TRBV21-1 counts as a pseudogene. The CDR3 has 13 amino acids. Here the CDR3 DNA reads TGTGCCAGCAGCAATTGCAGGGCGGATACGCAGTATTTT. Translating it yields CASSNCRADTQYF.